This is a list of T cell receptor beta chains from one sample in a study of low-dose radiotherapy and immunotherapy resistance in tumors. Each CDR3 protein gets one entry after TCRdb re-called the reads with MiXCR. The sample carries 65,000 to 95,000 distinct CDR3 sequences, 15% to 20% recorded once. Sample: PBMCs, taken before treatment. These receptor sequences come from a male donor with prostate cancer. Each CDR3 is given with its conserved first and last residue. D genes are given only for firm matches. Clone size, where shown, is once, few, many, or a class for clones that have expanded.

CDR3 length,D gene,J gene,V gene,clone size,CDR3 DNA,CDR3 protein
18,NA,TRBJ1-6,TRBV5-6,many,TGTGCCAGCAGCCTGGGGTCGGCAGGTCTATCCTTGAATTCACCCCTCCACTTT,CASSLGSAGLSLNSPLHF
14,NA,TRBJ2-2,TRBV20-1,many,TGCAGTGCTAGACCCTCACATAACACCGGGGAGCTGTTTTTT,CSARPSHNTGELFF
14,NA,TRBJ2-6,TRBV28,NA,TGTGCCAGCACTTATCCCTCTGGGGCCAACGTCCTGACTTTC,CASTYPSGANVLTF
11,NA,TRBJ1-2,TRBV6-1,NA,TGTGCCAGCAGCGCGGGGTCTGGCTACACCTTC,CASSAGSGYTF
15,NA,TRBJ1-5,TRBV30,NA,TGTGCCTGGACGGCGGTGCTTGGGGGCAATCAGCACCAGCATTTT,CAWTAVLGGNQHQHF
16,NA,TRBJ1-1,TRBV18,many,TGTGCCAGCTCACTTTATACCGGGACAATGAACACTGAAGCTTTCTTT,CASSLYTGTMNTEAFF
14,TRBD1,TRBJ1-4,TRBV7-9,many,TGTGCCAGCAGCGTGGGACAGGGCTTCGAAAAACTGTTTTTT,CASSVGQGFEKLFF
15,NA,TRBJ1-3,TRBV12-3/TRBV12-4,many,TGTGCCAGCAGTTTAGAGTTCGGATCTGGAAACACCATATATTTT,CASSLEFGSGNTIYF
13,NA,TRBJ1-5,TRBV7-9,many,TGTGCCAGCAGCAGCCAACAGGATCAGCCCCAGCATTTT,CASSSQQDQPQHF
16,NA,TRBJ2-1,TRBV28,medium-sized,TGTGCCAGCAGTTTAAGCTCTGGCGGTACCACCTATGAGCAGTTCTTC,CASSLSSGGTTYEQFF
15,TRBD2,TRBJ2-1,TRBV30,many,TGTGCCTGGAGTCCCACTAGCGGAGCCTACAATGAGCAGTTCTTC,CAWSPTSGAYNEQFF
14,TRBD1,TRBJ1-1,TRBV7-2,many,TGTGCCAGCAGCTTAGCAGGGACAGAAAATGAAGCTTTCTTT,CASSLAGTENEAFF
15,NA,TRBJ2-5,TRBV14,NA,TGTGCCAGCAGCCAGGGAGACTACCCCAGTGAGACCCAGTACTTC,CASSQGDYPSETQYF
16,TRBD1,TRBJ1-5,TRBV6-6,many,TGTGCCAGCGGCAACAGGGGGGGACGGGCCGATCAGCCCCAGCATTTT,CASGNRGGRADQPQHF
12,NA,TRBJ2-1,TRBV6-2/TRBV6-3,many,TGTGCCACCTCCTTGGTCCACAATGAGCAGTTCTTC,CATSLVHNEQFF
15,NA,TRBJ2-1,TRBV7-2,many,TGTGCCAGCAGCTCTGCCGGGACTGGATACAATGAGCAGTTCTTC,CASSSAGTGYNEQFF
12,NA,TRBJ2-7,TRBV14,many,TGTGCCAGCAGCCTCGGCTCCTACGAGCAGTACTTC,CASSLGSYEQYF
15,NA,TRBJ1-4,TRBV30,many,TGTGCCTGGAGCAAGACCCATGGGGGGAATGAAAAACTGTTTTTT,CAWSKTHGGNEKLFF
13,NA,TRBJ2-7,TRBV6-8,NA,TGTGCCAGCAGTGAACGGGGAACTTACGAGCAGTACTTC,CASSERGTYEQYF
16,TRBD1,TRBJ1-2,TRBV20-1,many,TGCAGTGCTACTTACGACAGGGAGTTAACCTTACGTGGCTACACCTTC,CSATYDRELTLRGYTF
12,NA,TRBJ2-5,TRBV29-1,many,TGCAGCGTTGGCGGGGGCCGGGAGACCCAGTACTTC,CSVGGGRETQYF
15,NA,TRBJ2-5,TRBV6-2/TRBV6-3,many,TGTGCCAGCAGTGACCGGACAGCAGGCCAAGAGACCCAGTACTTC,CASSDRTAGQETQYF
15,NA,TRBJ2-3,TRBV19,many,TGTGCCAGTAGTCTAGGACCTCCTCCTACAGATACGCAGTATTTT,CASSLGPPPTDTQYF
13,TRBD1,TRBJ1-1,TRBV7-9,many,TGTGCCAGCAGAGGACAGGGAGGGTCGGAGGCTTTCTTT,CASRGQGGSEAFF
12,TRBD1,TRBJ1-1,TRBV6-5,NA,TGTGCCAGCAGTTACTCAGGGGGCTTAGCTTTCTTT,CASSYSGGLAFF
13,NA,TRBJ2-3,TRBV6-2/TRBV6-3,many,TGTGCCACGGGGGTCACAAGCACAGATACGCAGTATTTT,CATGVTSTDTQYF
11,NA,TRBJ2-5,TRBV2,NA,TGTGCCAGCAGTTTCGGGCCCGAGGAGTACTTC,CASSFGPEEYF
10,NA,TRBJ2-5,TRBV20-1,many,TGCAGTGCCCTGGGGGAGACCCAGTACTTC,CSALGETQYF
13,NA,TRBJ2-1,TRBV7-3,many,TGTGCCAGCAGCTCCCTACTAGGCGGTGAGCAGTTCTTC,CASSSLLGGEQFF
14,TRBD1,TRBJ1-4,TRBV20-1,many,TGCAGTGCTAGAGATGGAGGGGGCAGGGAAAAACTGTTTTTT,CSARDGGGREKLFF
15,TRBD2,TRBJ2-1,TRBV28,many,TGTGCCAGCAGTTTATACGGGAGGGTAACGGGTGAGCAGTTCTTC,CASSLYGRVTGEQFF
19,TRBD1,TRBJ2-2,TRBV7-9,many,TGTGCCAGCAGCTTAGTTTGGACAGGGGGAAACGCGAACACCGGGGAGCTGTTTTTT,CASSLVWTGGNANTGELFF
16,TRBD2,TRBJ2-6,TRBV29-1,NA,TGCAGCGTTGAAGATCGGGGGGTCTCTGGGGCCAACGTCCTGACTTTC,CSVEDRGVSGANVLTF
17,TRBD1,TRBJ2-7,TRBV28,NA,TGTGCCAGCAGTTTAACTGCTGGACAGGGGGGACTAAGTGAGCAGTACTTC,CASSLTAGQGGLSEQYF
14,NA,TRBJ2-2,TRBV7-2,many,TGTGCCAGCAGCTCAGGGGGGTCGGCCGGGGAGCTGTTTTTT,CASSSGGSAGELFF
13,NA,TRBJ1-1,TRBV12-3/TRBV12-4,many,TGTGCCAGCAGTCTACATAGGGGTACTGAAGCTTTCTTT,CASSLHRGTEAFF
12,NA,TRBJ2-5,TRBV30,many,TGTGCCTGGAATCGCATCCAAGAGACCCAGTACTTC,CAWNRIQETQYF
16,TRBD1,TRBJ2-5,TRBV28,many,TGTGCCAGCAGTTCACAGGGGGCGCGGGACCAAGAGACCCAGTACTTC,CASSSQGARDQETQYF
12,NA,TRBJ2-1,TRBV7-6,NA,TGTGCCAGCAGCTTAGCTGTCAATGAGCAGTTCTTC,CASSLAVNEQFF
15,TRBD2,TRBJ2-2,TRBV7-6,many,TGTGCCAGCAGCCCGACTAGCGCGGGCACCGGGGAGCTGTTTTTT,CASSPTSAGTGELFF
15,NA,TRBJ1-5,TRBV7-8,many,TGTGCCAGCAGCTTAGGGGACGGGGCGCCGGAGCCCCAGCATTTT,CASSLGDGAPEPQHF
13,NA,TRBJ1-3,TRBV4-3,few,TGCGCCAGCAGCCAAAGTAACGGAAACACCATATATTTT,CASSQSNGNTIYF
14,NA,TRBJ2-1,TRBV12-3/TRBV12-4,many,TGTGCCAGCAGTTTAGCTTTGGGGTACAATGAGCAGTTCTTC,CASSLALGYNEQFF
15,TRBD1,TRBJ2-7,TRBV5-1,many,TGCGCCAGCAGCCCCGGACAGGGATTATCCTACGAGCAGTACTTC,CASSPGQGLSYEQYF
15,TRBD2,TRBJ2-5,TRBV24-1,many,TGTGCCACCAGTGATTTTCGGTCCGGGGGGGAGACCCAGTACTTC,CATSDFRSGGETQYF
15,NA,TRBJ2-1,TRBV6-2/TRBV6-3,many,TGTGCCAGCAGTTACGCGGTTCGAACCAATGGTGAGCAGTTCTTC,CASSYAVRTNGEQFF
14,NA,TRBJ1-4,TRBV10-3,NA,TGCGCCATCAGCGGGGCGCCAACTAATGAAAAACTGTTTTTT,CAISGAPTNEKLFF
15,TRBD1,TRBJ2-7,TRBV6-2/TRBV6-3,many,TGTGCCAGCAGTAACTCCGGGACAGCAACCTACGAGCAGTACTTC,CASSNSGTATYEQYF
17,TRBD2,TRBJ2-2,TRBV11-2,many,TGTGCCAGCAGCTTGCGACTAGCGGGGACGAACACCGGGGAGCTGTTTTTT,CASSLRLAGTNTGELFF
17,NA,TRBJ2-1,TRBV13,many,TGTGCCAGCAGCCAGCGAGGGGCGGGTACCCGCTACAATGAGCAGTTCTTC,CASSQRGAGTRYNEQFF
12,NA,TRBJ1-2,TRBV30,many,TGTGCCTGGAGTGGGACCGAATATGGCTACACCTTC,CAWSGTEYGYTF
14,TRBD1,TRBJ1-5,TRBV6-2/TRBV6-3,many,TGTGCCAGCAGTCCCACAGGGGCAATTCAGCCCCAGCATTTT,CASSPTGAIQPQHF